This T cell receptor beta chain originates from a study of neurological immune-mediated disorders. Study outcomes and limitations: HTLV-1-associated myelopathy displayed the greatest TCR clonal expansion, and multiple sclerosis exhibited the smallest, lower than that of healthy controls.

TCRdb re-called the 5' RACE reads through MiXCR, storing one row per CDR3 protein. The data hold about 45,000 distinct CDR3 sequences, with 13% observed a single time. Time point of the sample: longitudinal time-point 3. This clonotype was seen repeatedly, ten times or more. Its antigen is unidentified. The source of this sequence is a man aged 25 to 45 in good health. The specimen was PBMCs.

CDR3 region: CASSEEYTGGGYGYTF. The CDR3 DNA reads as TGTGCCAGCAGTGAAGAATATACAGGGGGGGGCTATGGCTACACCTTC. This chain uses TRBV2 with TRBJ1-2; TRBD1 agrees at 8 bases. CDR3 size: 16 residues. V dropped 1 base and J dropped 4; count of bases not matched to a gene: 8. Germline CDR1 and CDR2: SNHLY and FYNNEI.